This T cell receptor beta chain was documented in a study of blood T cell repertoires in COVID-19. For the study at large: Acute-phase and convalescent COVID-19 samples originated in the United States, Italy and Spain.

Authors' data handling: Amplifying reference gene primers gave estimates of nucleated cell counts. Repertoires were generated with immunoSEQ multiplex PCR, while TCRdb's copy carries only in-frame clones and drops some. V, J and clone size derive from that table, while D and trimming were established from the DNA sequence. Of just under 80,000 clones detected, more than 80% appear once; the ten largest clones hold approximately 10%. The CDR3 is 14 amino acids. The V gene's germline CDR1 is SEHNR and CDR2 FQNEAQ (reference sequence). V was shortened by 8 bases and J by 0 bases, with 11 bases between the two germline ends. This clone was observed once.

The V gene is TRBV7-9, the J gene TRBJ2-1; unclear D gene. This receptor was taken from a human donor in a cohort sampled during active COVID-19. The specimen sequenced was peripheral blood. The CDR3 coding sequence is TGTGCCAGCGAAAAGTTGAGCTCCTACAATGAGCAGTTCTTC. Translation: CASEKLSSYNEQFF.